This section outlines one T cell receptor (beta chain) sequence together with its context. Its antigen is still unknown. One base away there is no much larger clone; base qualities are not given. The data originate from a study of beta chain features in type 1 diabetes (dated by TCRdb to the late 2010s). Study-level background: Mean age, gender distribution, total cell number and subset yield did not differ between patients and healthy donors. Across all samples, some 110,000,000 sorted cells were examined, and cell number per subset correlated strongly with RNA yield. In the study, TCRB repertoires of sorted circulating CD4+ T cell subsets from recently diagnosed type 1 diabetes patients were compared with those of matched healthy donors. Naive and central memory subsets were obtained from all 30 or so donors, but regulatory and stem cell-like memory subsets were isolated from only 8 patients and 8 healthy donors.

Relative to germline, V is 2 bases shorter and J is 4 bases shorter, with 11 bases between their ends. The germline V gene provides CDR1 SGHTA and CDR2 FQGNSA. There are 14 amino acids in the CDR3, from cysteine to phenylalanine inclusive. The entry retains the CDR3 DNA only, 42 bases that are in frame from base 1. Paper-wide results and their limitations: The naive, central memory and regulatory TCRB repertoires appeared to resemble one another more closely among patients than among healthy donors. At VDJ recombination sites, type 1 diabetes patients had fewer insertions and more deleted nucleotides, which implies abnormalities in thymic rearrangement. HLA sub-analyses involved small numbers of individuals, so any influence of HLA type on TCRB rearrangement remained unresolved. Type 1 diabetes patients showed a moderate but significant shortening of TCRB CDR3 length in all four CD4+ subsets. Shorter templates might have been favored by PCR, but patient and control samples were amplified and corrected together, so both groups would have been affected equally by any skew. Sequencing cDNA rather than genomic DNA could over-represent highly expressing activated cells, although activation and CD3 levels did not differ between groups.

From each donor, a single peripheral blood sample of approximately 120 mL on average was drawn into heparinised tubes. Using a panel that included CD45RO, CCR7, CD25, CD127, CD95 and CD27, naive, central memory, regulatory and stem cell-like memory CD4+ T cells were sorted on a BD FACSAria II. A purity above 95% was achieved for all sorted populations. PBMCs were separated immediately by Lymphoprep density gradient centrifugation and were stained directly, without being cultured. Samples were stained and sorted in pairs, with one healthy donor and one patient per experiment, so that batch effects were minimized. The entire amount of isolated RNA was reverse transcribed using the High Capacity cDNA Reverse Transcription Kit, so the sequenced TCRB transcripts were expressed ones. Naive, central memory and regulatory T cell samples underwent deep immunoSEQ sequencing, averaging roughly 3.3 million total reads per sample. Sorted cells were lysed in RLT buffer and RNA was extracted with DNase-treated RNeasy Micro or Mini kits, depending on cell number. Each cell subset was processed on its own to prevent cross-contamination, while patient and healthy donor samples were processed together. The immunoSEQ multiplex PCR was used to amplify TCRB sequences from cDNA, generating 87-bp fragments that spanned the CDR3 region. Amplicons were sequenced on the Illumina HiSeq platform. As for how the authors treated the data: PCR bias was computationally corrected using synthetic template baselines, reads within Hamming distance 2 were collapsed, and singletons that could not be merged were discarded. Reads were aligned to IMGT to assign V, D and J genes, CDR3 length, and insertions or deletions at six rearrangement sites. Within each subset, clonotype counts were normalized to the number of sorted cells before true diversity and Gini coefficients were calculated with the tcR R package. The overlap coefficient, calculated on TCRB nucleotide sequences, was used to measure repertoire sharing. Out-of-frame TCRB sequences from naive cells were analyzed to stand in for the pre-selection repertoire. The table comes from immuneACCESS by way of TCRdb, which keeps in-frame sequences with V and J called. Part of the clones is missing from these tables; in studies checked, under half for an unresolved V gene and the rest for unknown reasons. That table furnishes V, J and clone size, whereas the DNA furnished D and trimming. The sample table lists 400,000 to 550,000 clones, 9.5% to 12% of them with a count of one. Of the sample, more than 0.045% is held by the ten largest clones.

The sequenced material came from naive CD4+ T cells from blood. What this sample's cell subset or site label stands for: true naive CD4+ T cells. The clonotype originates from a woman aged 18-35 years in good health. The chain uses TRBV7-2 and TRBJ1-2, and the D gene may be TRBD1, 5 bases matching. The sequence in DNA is TGTGCCAGCAGCTTACTAGGGGACGGCTATGGCTACACCTTC. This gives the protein CASSLLGDGYGYTF.